This T cell receptor beta chain came from a study of blood T cells in healthy people across ages. Using a J-beta primer mix together with a sample-barcoded 5' primer, a second PCR was run for roughly 7 to 11 cycles. The template-switch adaptor was a 5' adaptor with 12 random nucleotides. It tagged each cDNA molecule. TCRdb redid the calling of the 5' RACE reads with MiXCR, one entry per CDR3 protein. The sample lists over 1.5 million distinct CDR3 sequences; 49% were seen once. This clonotype has more than one count but fewer than ten. The origin of this receptor is a woman in her forties in good health. Sequencing used blood.

This chain's CDR3 is CASSLNSLYEQYF. The CDR3 DNA follows: TGTGCCAGCAGTTTAAACTCGCTCTACGAGCAGTACTTC. This chain links TRBV28 with TRBJ2-7; no clear D gene. Germline assignment: CDR1 MDHEN and CDR2 SYDVKM. With 2 bases removed from V and 3 bases from J, the gap between germline ends came to 8 bases. The CDR3 is made up of 13 amino acids.